The 8 T cell receptor beta chains below all came from one sample that was sequenced in a study of early T cells in non-severe SARS-CoV-2 infection (dated by TCRdb to about 2021). The method was 5' RACE. Sequencing was carried out with a NextSeq 500. TCRdb trimmed the raw reads at Q25, called clones with MiXCR and kept productive beta chains. Every entry covers one CDR3 protein and lists the most common genes and DNA from its rows. This sample lists over 50,000 distinct CDR3 sequences; almost 9.5% were detected once. The ten top clones hold about 1.2% of the sample. Sequencing used whole blood. These receptors were collected from an adult who was a healthcare worker with PCR-confirmed SARS-CoV-2 infection or an uninfected control (not recorded which).

The V call is TRBV6-5, the J call TRBJ2-5; 11 nucleotides agree with TRBD2. V was clipped by 4 bases and J by 3 bases; unmatched bases: 10. In germline, CDR1 is MNHEY, CDR2 SVGAGI. CDR3 length: 17 residues. CDR3 residues: CASSSLTSGEWEETQYF. Here the CDR3 DNA reads TGTGCCAGCAGTTCCCTGACTAGCGGGGAATGGGAAGAGACCCAGTACTTC.

In this sample, this clonotype turned up many times. CDR3 sequence reads: CASSLDRVLNSPLHF. CDR3 bases: TGTGCCAGCAGCTTAGACCGGGTCCTTAATTCACCCCTCCACTTT. The gene calls are TRBV7-9 and TRBJ1-6; D is uncertain. CDR1 is SEHNR and CDR2 is FQNEAQ in the germline V gene (reference sequence). V lost 1 base, J lost 6 bases, and 10 bases lay in between. This CDR3 has 15 amino acids.

The genes are TRBV11-2 and TRBJ1-2; D might be TRBD1 (6 bases). This CDR3 spans 13 amino acids. V was cut by 4 bases and J by 6 bases, with 12 bases left in between. Germline CDR1 and CDR2: SGHAT and FQNNGV. CDR3 amino acids: CASSSTGRNGYTF. CDR3 in DNA: TGTGCCAGCAGCTCGACAGGACGCAATGGCTACACCTTC. Based on the CDR3 plus reference TRBV11-2 and TRBJ1-2, the full variable domain is EAGVAQSPRYKIIEKRQSVAFWCNPISGHATLYWYQQILGQGPKLLIQFQNNGVVDDSQLPKDRFSAERLKGVDSTLKIQPAKLEDSAVYLCASSSTGRNGYTFGSGTRLTVV.

The table lists this clonotype with many counts. This sequence joins TRBV10-3 and TRBJ1-4, with D perhaps matching TRBD1 (5 bases). Trimming cost V 8 bases and J 5 bases, with 15 bases left between them. The V gene's germline CDR1 is ENHRY and CDR2 SYGVKD. This CDR3 is 14 amino acids long. CDR3 region: CAIQKEGINEKLFF. DNA for the CDR3: TGTGCCATCCAGAAGGAGGGGATAAATGAAAAACTGTTTTTT.

The rearrangement links TRBV7-7 to TRBJ1-4; no clear D gene. The ends were cut back, 5 bases at V and 7 bases at J, with 14 bases in the middle. Germline V gives CDR1 SSHAT, CDR2 FNYEAQ (reference sequence). CDR3 length: 14 residues. The CDR3, as DNA: TGTGCCAGCAGCCCCTTGCCGGGAGCTGAAAAACTGTTTTTT. This encodes CASSPLPGAEKLFF.

This clonotype has ten or more counts. The chain links TRBV7-3 to TRBJ1-2, with D tentatively TRBD1 (5 bases). Per the germline V gene, CDR1 is SGHTA and CDR2 is FQGTGA. This CDR3 comprises 16 residues. V lost 2 bases to trimming and J lost 3 bases, with 16 bases between them. The CDR3 DNA follows: TGTGCCAGCAGCTTACAGGGTCTCCCGGACCACTATGGCTACACCTTC. The encoded protein is CASSLQGLPDHYGYTF. Looking up the rest from reference TRBV7-3 and TRBJ1-2 gives the full variable domain: GAGVSQTPSNKVTEKGKYVELRCDPISGHTALYWYRQSLGQGPEFLIYFQGTGAADDSGLPNDRFFAVRPEGSVSTLKIQRTERGDSAVYLCASSLQGLPDHYGYTFGSGTRLTVV.

The V and J genes are TRBV3-1 and TRBJ2-1; D remains ambiguous. The V gene lost 0 bases and the J gene lost 9 bases, with 3 bases spanning the gap. This CDR3 has 11 amino acids. Per germline, CDR1 LGHDT and CDR2 YNNKEL (reference sequence). The CDR3 region is CASSQDGEQFF. CDR3 nucleotides: TGTGCCAGCAGCCAAGATGGTGAGCAGTTCTTC.

Here the CDR3 DNA reads TGTGCCAGCATGTCATTCGGCAAATCGAACACCGGGGAGCTGTTTTTT. It is translated as CASMSFGKSNTGELFF. The chain has TRBV12-3 or TRBV12-4 and TRBJ2-2; no clear D. This CDR3 is built from 16 residues. Trimming pared 7 bases from V and 0 bases from J, leaving 15 bases between.